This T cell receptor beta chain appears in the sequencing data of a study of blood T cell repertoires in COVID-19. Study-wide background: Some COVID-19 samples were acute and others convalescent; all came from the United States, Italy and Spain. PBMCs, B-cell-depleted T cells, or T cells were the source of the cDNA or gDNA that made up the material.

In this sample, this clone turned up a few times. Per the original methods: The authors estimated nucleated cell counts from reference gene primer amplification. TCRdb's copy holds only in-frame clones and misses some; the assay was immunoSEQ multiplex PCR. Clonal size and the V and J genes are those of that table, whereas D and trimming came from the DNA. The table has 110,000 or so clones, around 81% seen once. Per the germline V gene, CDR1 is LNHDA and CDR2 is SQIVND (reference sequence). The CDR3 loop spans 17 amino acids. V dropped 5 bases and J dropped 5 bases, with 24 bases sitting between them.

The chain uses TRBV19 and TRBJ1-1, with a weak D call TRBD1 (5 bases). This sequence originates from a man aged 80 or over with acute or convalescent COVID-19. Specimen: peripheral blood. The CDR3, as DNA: TGTGCCAGTAGTCACCCCCGGGGGAGGGGTGAGGGTACTGAAGCTTTCTTT. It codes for CASSHPRGRGEGTEAFF.